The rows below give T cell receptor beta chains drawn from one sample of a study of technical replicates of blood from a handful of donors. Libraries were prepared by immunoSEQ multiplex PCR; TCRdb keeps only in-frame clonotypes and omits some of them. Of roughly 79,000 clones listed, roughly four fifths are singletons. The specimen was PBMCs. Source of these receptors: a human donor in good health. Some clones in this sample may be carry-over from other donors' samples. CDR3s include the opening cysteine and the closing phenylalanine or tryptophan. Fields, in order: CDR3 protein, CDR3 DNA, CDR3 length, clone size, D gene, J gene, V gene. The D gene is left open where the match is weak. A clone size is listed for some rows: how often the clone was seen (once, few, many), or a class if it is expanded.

CDR3: CASSPRTVASYEQYF; DNA: TGTGCCAGCAGCCCGCGGACAGTAGCTTCCTACGAGCAGTACTTC; length: 15; size: -; D: -; J: TRBJ2-7; V: TRBV9
CDR3: CASSYLGASNTEAFF; DNA: TGTGCCAGCAGTTACCTAGGGGCTTCGAACACTGAAGCTTTCTTT; length: 15; size: -; D: -; J: TRBJ1-1; V: TRBV6-5
CDR3: CASSSAAGVADEQFF; DNA: TGTGCCAGCAGTTCTGCAGCGGGAGTTGCGGATGAGCAGTTCTTC; length: 15; size: -; D: TRBD2; J: TRBJ2-1; V: TRBV6-5
CDR3: CASSLTSGGAYEQFF; DNA: TGCGCCAGCAGCTTGACTAGCGGGGGGGCTTATGAGCAGTTCTTC; length: 15; size: -; D: TRBD2; J: TRBJ2-1; V: TRBV5-1
CDR3: CASSPLPGNTDTQYF; DNA: TGTGCCAGCAGCCCCCTCCCGGGGAACACAGATACGCAGTATTTT; length: 15; size: -; D: -; J: TRBJ2-3; V: TRBV9
CDR3: CAWTRDSYGYTF; DNA: TGTGCCTGGACCCGGGACAGCTATGGCTACACCTTC; length: 12; size: -; D: TRBD1; J: TRBJ1-2; V: TRBV30
CDR3: CASSLVGTGPEEQYF; DNA: TGCGCCAGCAGCTTGGTAGGGACAGGGCCAGAGGAGCAGTACTTC; length: 15; size: few; D: TRBD1; J: TRBJ2-7; V: TRBV5-1
CDR3: CAWSVTGSYEQYF; DNA: TGTGCCTGGAGTGTCACGGGCTCCTACGAGCAGTACTTC; length: 13; size: once; D: -; J: TRBJ2-7; V: TRBV30
CDR3: CASSFSKRVQETQYF; DNA: TGTGCCAGCAGCTTTTCTAAGCGGGTCCAAGAGACCCAGTACTTC; length: 15; size: -; D: -; J: TRBJ2-5; V: TRBV7-2
CDR3: CASSDYSAGDYEQYF; DNA: TGTGCCAGCAGCGATTACTCGGCGGGAGACTACGAGCAGTACTTC; length: 15; size: -; D: TRBD2; J: TRBJ2-7; V: TRBV9
CDR3: CASTEVYSNQPQHF; DNA: TGTGCCAGCACAGAGGTTTATAGCAATCAGCCCCAGCATTTT; length: 14; size: -; D: -; J: TRBJ1-5; V: TRBV6-1
CDR3: CASSQDGGRALSEQYF; DNA: TGCGCCAGCAGCCAAGATGGCGGGAGGGCCCTCTCCGAGCAGTACTTC; length: 16; size: -; D: TRBD2; J: TRBJ2-7; V: TRBV4-3
CDR3: CASSYRWEGPYEQYF; DNA: TGTGCCAGCAGTTACCGATGGGAGGGCCCCTACGAGCAGTACTTC; length: 15; size: -; D: TRBD2; J: TRBJ2-7; V: TRBV27
CDR3: CASGTTQETQYF; DNA: TGCGCCAGCGGGACAACGCAAGAGACCCAGTACTTC; length: 12; size: few; D: -; J: TRBJ2-5; V: TRBV5-1
CDR3: CASSLDIPYEQYF; DNA: TGTGCCAGCAGCTTGGATATCCCCTACGAGCAGTACTTC; length: 13; size: -; D: -; J: TRBJ2-7; V: TRBV5-4
CDR3: CASSDSSLAGGFADTQYF; DNA: TGTGCCAGCAGTGATAGTTCACTAGCGGGGGGGTTTGCAGATACGCAGTATTTT; length: 18; size: -; D: TRBD2; J: TRBJ2-3; V: TRBV2
CDR3: CASSSSGQGLYGYTF; DNA: TGTGCCAGCAGCTCCAGCGGACAGGGGCTCTATGGCTACACCTTC; length: 15; size: -; D: TRBD1; J: TRBJ1-2; V: TRBV7-9
CDR3: CAWSPGGQGVHTF; DNA: TGTGCCTGGAGTCCAGGGGGGCAGGGAGTTCACACCTTC; length: 13; size: few; D: TRBD1; J: TRBJ1-2; V: TRBV30
CDR3: CASSFLLTGSQETQYF; DNA: TGTGCCAGCAGCTTTCTGCTCACGGGTTCCCAAGAGACCCAGTACTTC; length: 16; size: -; D: -; J: TRBJ2-5; V: TRBV5-6
CDR3: CAWSTQPGLVRSEQFF; DNA: TGTGCCTGGAGTACACAACCGGGACTAGTCAGATCTGAGCAGTTCTTC; length: 16; size: -; D: TRBD2; J: TRBJ2-1; V: TRBV30
CDR3: CSVLADSTDTQYF; DNA: TGCAGTGTCCTAGCGGATTCCACAGATACGCAGTATTTT; length: 13; size: few; D: TRBD2; J: TRBJ2-3; V: TRBV29-1
CDR3: CASSPTRVGYEQYF; DNA: TGTGCCAGCTCGCCAACCCGGGTGGGCTACGAGCAGTACTTC; length: 14; size: -; D: -; J: TRBJ2-7; V: TRBV18
CDR3: CASSRGGNQPQHF; DNA: TGTGCCAGCAGCAGAGGCGGGAATCAGCCCCAGCATTTT; length: 13; size: -; D: -; J: TRBJ1-5; V: TRBV5-6
CDR3: CAWTGTDNEKLFF; DNA: TGTGCCTGGACCGGGACAGATAATGAAAAACTGTTTTTT; length: 13; size: -; D: TRBD1; J: TRBJ1-4; V: TRBV30
CDR3: CASSKAGSNEKLFF; DNA: TGTGCCAGCAGTAAGGCGGGGAGTAATGAAAAACTGTTTTTT; length: 14; size: -; D: -; J: TRBJ1-4; V: TRBV6-1
CDR3: CASRPSTGIGYGYTF; DNA: TGTGCCAGCAGACCGTCGACAGGCATAGGCTATGGCTACACCTTC; length: 15; size: -; D: -; J: TRBJ1-2; V: TRBV6-6
CDR3: CASSDRGLAEAFF; DNA: TGTGCCAGCAGCGACAGGGGGCTTGCTGAAGCTTTCTTT; length: 13; size: -; D: TRBD1; J: TRBJ1-1; V: TRBV27
CDR3: CASSLTGKQPQHF; DNA: TGTGCCAGCAGCCTAACAGGGAAACAGCCCCAGCATTTT; length: 13; size: -; D: -; J: TRBJ1-5; V: TRBV6-5
CDR3: CATSRDRRAGITDTQYF; DNA: TGTGCCACCAGCAGAGATCGTCGAGCGGGGATAACAGATACGCAGTATTTT; length: 17; size: -; D: TRBD2; J: TRBJ2-3; V: TRBV15
CDR3: CSVEESYEQYF; DNA: TGCAGCGTTGAAGAGAGCTACGAGCAGTACTTC; length: 11; size: -; D: -; J: TRBJ2-7; V: TRBV29-1
CDR3: CASSPYGSSAIYF; DNA: TGTGCCAGCAGTCCGTATGGTTCCTCAGCCATATATTTT; length: 13; size: -; D: -; J: TRBJ1-3; V: TRBV2
CDR3: CASSSPGLAGDNEQFF; DNA: TGTGCCAGCAGCTCACCTGGACTAGCGGGAGACAATGAGCAGTTCTTC; length: 16; size: -; D: TRBD2; J: TRBJ2-1; V: TRBV7-2
CDR3: CASSPFVDRVRRETQYF; DNA: TGTGCCAGCTCACCCTTCGTGGACAGGGTTAGGAGAGAGACCCAGTACTTC; length: 17; size: few; D: TRBD1; J: TRBJ2-5; V: TRBV18
CDR3: CASSQDRSGGPPYNEQFF; DNA: TGCGCCAGCAGCCAAGATAGGAGCGGGGGCCCCCCCTACAATGAGCAGTTCTTC; length: 18; size: -; D: TRBD2; J: TRBJ2-1; V: TRBV4-3
CDR3: CASIRWGDETQYF; DNA: TGTGCCAGCATCCGGTGGGGGGATGAGACCCAGTACTTC; length: 13; size: -; D: -; J: TRBJ2-5; V: TRBV5-4
CDR3: CSAPNYNEQFF; DNA: TGCAGTGCCCCAAATTACAATGAGCAGTTCTTC; length: 11; size: -; D: -; J: TRBJ2-1; V: TRBV20-1
CDR3: CASRHNPREGPYEQYF; DNA: TGTGCAAGTCGCCACAATCCCCGGGAGGGCCCCTACGAGCAGTACTTC; length: 16; size: -; D: -; J: TRBJ2-7; V: TRBV12-2
CDR3: CASSQFTGEVLYEQYF; DNA: TGTGCCAGCTCCCAATTCACAGGGGAGGTTCTTTACGAGCAGTACTTC; length: 16; size: -; D: -; J: TRBJ2-7; V: TRBV18
CDR3: CASCGGGGNTEAFF; DNA: TGCGCCAGCTGTGGAGGGGGCGGGAACACTGAAGCTTTCTTT; length: 14; size: few; D: TRBD1; J: TRBJ1-1; V: TRBV5-1
CDR3: CASSSRQTTDTQYF; DNA: TGTGCCAGCAGCTCGAGACAGACTACAGATACGCAGTATTTT; length: 14; size: -; D: -; J: TRBJ2-3; V: TRBV7-2
CDR3: CASSYTGTGYNYGYTF; DNA: TGTGCCAGCAGTTATACCGGGACAGGGTACAACTATGGCTACACCTTC; length: 16; size: -; D: TRBD1; J: TRBJ1-2; V: TRBV6-6
CDR3: CASSVGGGGTEAFF; DNA: TGTGCCAGCAGCGTAGGAGGGGGGGGAACTGAAGCTTTCTTT; length: 14; size: -; D: -; J: TRBJ1-1; V: TRBV9
CDR3: CASRRLAGTGELFF; DNA: TGCGCCAGCAGACGACTAGCGGGCACCGGGGAGCTGTTTTTT; length: 14; size: -; D: TRBD2; J: TRBJ2-2; V: TRBV4-1
CDR3: CASSSKTGSNYGYTF; DNA: TGTGCCAGCAGTTCGAAGACAGGGTCTAACTATGGCTACACCTTC; length: 15; size: -; D: TRBD1; J: TRBJ1-2; V: TRBV27
CDR3: CASSLASGGIEQFF; DNA: TGTGCCAGCAGCTTAGCTTCAGGGGGCATTGAGCAGTTCTTC; length: 14; size: few; D: TRBD1; J: TRBJ2-1; V: TRBV7-9
CDR3: CATLSGDNYGYTF; DNA: TGTGCCACCCTGTCCGGGGATAACTATGGCTACACCTTC; length: 13; size: -; D: -; J: TRBJ1-2; V: TRBV11-2
CDR3: CASSQGGGTGELFF; DNA: TGCGCCAGCAGCCAAGGAGGGGGCACCGGGGAGCTGTTTTTT; length: 14; size: -; D: -; J: TRBJ2-2; V: TRBV4-1
CDR3: CAISDEEKLFF; DNA: TGTGCCATCAGTGACGAGGAAAAACTGTTTTTT; length: 11; size: -; D: -; J: TRBJ1-4; V: TRBV10-3